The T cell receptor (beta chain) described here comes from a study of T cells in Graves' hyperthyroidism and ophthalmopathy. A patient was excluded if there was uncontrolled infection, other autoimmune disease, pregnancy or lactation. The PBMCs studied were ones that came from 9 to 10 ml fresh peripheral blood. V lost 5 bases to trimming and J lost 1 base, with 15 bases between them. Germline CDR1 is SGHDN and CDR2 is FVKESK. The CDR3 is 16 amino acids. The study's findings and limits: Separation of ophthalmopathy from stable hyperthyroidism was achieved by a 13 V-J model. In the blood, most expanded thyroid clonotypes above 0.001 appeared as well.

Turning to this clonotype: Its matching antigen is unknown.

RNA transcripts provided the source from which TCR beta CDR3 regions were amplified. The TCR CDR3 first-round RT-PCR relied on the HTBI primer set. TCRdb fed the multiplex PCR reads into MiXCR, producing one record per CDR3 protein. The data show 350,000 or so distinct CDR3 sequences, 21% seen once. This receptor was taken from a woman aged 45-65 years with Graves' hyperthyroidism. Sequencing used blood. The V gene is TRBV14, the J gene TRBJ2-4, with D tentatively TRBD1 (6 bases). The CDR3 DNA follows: TGTGCCAGCAGCTCCCGGGACCAGGGGGCCAAAAACATTCAGTACTTC. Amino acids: CASSSRDQGAKNIQYF.